Listed here are 8 T cell receptor beta chains from one sample, sequenced in a study of blood T cell repertoires in COVID-19. Measured with immunoSEQ multiplex PCR; TCRdb has only the in-frame clones, and not every one. The sample holds about 220,000 clones, about 81% seen once. Sequencing was carried out using peripheral blood. The receptors stem from a woman in her 70s with COVID-19, enrolled during active disease.

This chain connects TRBV7-9 to TRBJ2-1; 15 bases fit TRBD2. The CDR3 sequence is 17 residues long. The V gene's germline CDR1 is SEHNR and CDR2 FQNEAQ (reference sequence). V gave up 4 bases and J gave up 3 bases; unmatched junction bases: 4. CDR3 bases: TGTGCCAGCAGCTACGGGACTAGCGGGAGGTACTACAATGAGCAGTTCTTC. This encodes CASSYGTSGRYYNEQFF.

The chain is built from TRBV11-3 and TRBJ2-3; unclear D gene. V dropped 4 bases and J dropped 4 bases, with 3 bases sitting between them. The CDR3 contains 11 residues. The germline CDR1 and CDR2 sequences are SGHNT and YENEEA. In nucleotides, the CDR3 is TGTGCCAGCAGCTCCTCAGATACGCAGTATTTT. The encoded protein is CASSSSDTQYF. Using reference TRBV11-3 and TRBJ2-3 for the parts outside the CDR3, the full variable domain is EAGVVQSPRYKIIEKKQPVAFWCNPISGHNTLYWYLQNLGQGPELLIRYENEEAVDDSQLPKDRFSAERLKGVDSTLKIQPAELGDSAVYLCASSSSDTQYFGPGTRLTVL.

A note on this clone: The same CDR3 arises from other DNA sequences in this sample as well. The rearrangement links TRBV5-1 to TRBJ2-7, with 9 bases matching TRBD1. V gave up 3 bases and J gave up 2 bases; unmatched junction bases: 3. CDR3 length: 14 residues. Germline CDR1 SGHRS, CDR2 YFSETQ. The CDR3 nucleotides read TGCGCCAGCAGCTGGGACAGGGCCACCTACGAGCAGTACTTC. Its translation: CASSWDRATYEQYF.

The gene calls are TRBV5-1 and TRBJ2-2; 7 bases are a match to TRBD1. The CDR3 totals 16 residues. The V gene's germline CDR1 is SGHRS and CDR2 YFSETQ. V was pared by 3 bases and J by 1 base, with 6 bases of the junction left unmatched. CDR3 bases: TGCGCCAGCAGCTCCGACAGGGCTAGGAACACCGGGGAGCTGTTTTTT. Protein: CASSSDRARNTGELFF.

The chain joins TRBV6-2 or TRBV6-3 to TRBJ2-7; D may be TRBD1 (5 bases). The CDR3 sequence is 14 residues long. V dropped 6 bases and J dropped 4 bases, with 16 bases sitting between them. The germline CDR1 and CDR2 sequences are MNHEY and SVGEGT. The CDR3 bases are TGTGCCAGCAGCTCAGGGAATGTGGAGTACGAGCAGTACTTC. Its protein product is CASSSGNVEYEQYF.

V gene TRBV24-1 combines with J gene TRBJ2-7, with 7 bases lining up with TRBD1. In germline, CDR1 is KGHDR, CDR2 SFDVKD. V dropped 2 bases and J dropped 2; count of bases not matched to a gene: 5. This CDR3 region has 15 residues. The CDR3 reads CATSDSTGRAYEQYF. CDR3 coding DNA: TGTGCCACCAGTGATTCGACAGGGCGAGCCTACGAGCAGTACTTC.

The gene calls are TRBV9 and TRBJ2-3, with TRBD1 as a possible D gene (5 bases). Germline CDR1 SGDLS, CDR2 YYNGEE. Trimming removed 0 bases from V and 1 base from J, with 12 bases in between. The CDR3 loop spans 16 amino acids. CDR3 sequence reads: CASSVGAGRGTDTQYF. The CDR3 nucleotides read TGTGCCAGCAGCGTAGGGGCTGGCAGGGGCACAGATACGCAGTATTTT.

The J gene is TRBJ2-3, the V gene TRBV20-1; 9 nucleotides line up with TRBD2. The germline V gene has CDR1 DFQATT and CDR2 SNEGSKA (reference sequence). The CDR3 is 18 residues long. The V gene end was trimmed by 3 bases and the J gene end by 5 bases; junction bases not matched to a gene: 18. The CDR3 nucleotides are TGCAGTGCTAGTTCCCCATCTGGTTTAGCGGGAGAACTAGATACGCAGTATTTT. This translates into CSASSPSGLAGELDTQYF.